In this sample, the clone carrying this T cell receptor beta chain turned up a few times. Its specificity is not known. These data come from a study of T cells after yellow fever vaccination. Regarding the study as a whole: Contaminating bulk clonotypes could be abundant in FACS-sorted repertoires.

Making TCR cDNA involved 5'RACE template switching, which added UMIs and a universal primer site. TCRdb recomputed calls from the 5' RACE reads with MiXCR, one row per CDR3 protein. The sample lists about 340,000 distinct CDR3 sequences, approximately 13% occurring once. Looked up from germline, CDR1 is MNHEY and CDR2 is SMNVEV (reference sequence). The CDR3 extends over 14 amino acids. The ends were cut back, 2 bases at V and 6 bases at J, with 11 bases in the middle. This receptor was taken from a young man who received the YFV17D yellow fever vaccine. Material: CD4+ T cells sorted from PBMCs, obtained 15 days after the yellow fever booster vaccination. The rearrangement joins TRBV27 to TRBJ1-5, with D possibly matching TRBD1 (6 bases). CDR3 sequence reads: CASSLTGLVQPQHF. The CDR3 DNA follows: TGTGCCAGCAGTTTAACAGGGTTGGTTCAGCCCCAGCATTTT.